This T cell receptor (beta chain) was recorded in a study of cytomegalovirus exposure and HLA in healthy donors. PCR was performed using 60 Vbeta and 13 Jbeta primers. TCRdb keeps only in-frame clones here, not all; method: immunoSEQ multiplex PCR. The sample has approximately 120,000 clones; 70% to 80% are singletons. Looked up from germline, CDR1 is SGHVS and CDR2 is FQNEAQ. This CDR3 comprises 13 residues. V shed 2 bases and J shed 10 bases, with 9 bases lying between them. The sequenced material came from PBMCs. The chain employs TRBV7-8 and TRBJ1-6; tentatively, D is TRBD1 (5 bases). The origin of this receptor is a woman between 40 and 50 years old in good health and CMV-seropositive. CDR3 protein: CASSLLQGSPLHF. CDR3 DNA: TGTGCCAGCAGCTTACTTCAGGGCTCACCCCTCCACTTT.